Listed below are T cell receptor beta chains from one sample, sequenced in a study of blood T cell repertoires in COVID-19. Repertoires were generated with immunoSEQ multiplex PCR, while TCRdb's copy carries only in-frame clones and drops some. In the table there are approximately 300,000 clones, under 90% of which are singletons. The sample consisted of PBMCs or T cells enriched from blood (not recorded which). All receptors derive from a man aged 55 to 69 who had recovered from COVID-19. Both conserved end residues are trimmed from each CDR3.

V gene,CDR3 protein
TRBV7-8,ASSLARGQPQH
TRBV5-6,ASSPDRRSQF
TRBV9,ASSTGTGASNYGYT
TRBV30,AWRSDSSYNSPLH
TRBV7-6,ASEPQGHGYQETQY
TRBV11-2,ASSLTTIVNEQF
TRBV12-3/TRBV12-4,ASSIDRGTEAF
TRBV21-1,ASSMRGGDQPQH
TRBV5-1,ASSLPLGTGDEQF
TRBV7-2,ASSPGQGARVAF
TRBV19,ASSIRRENTGELF
TRBV28,ASSFGQGYVGYT
TRBV18,ASSPWGDLQSETQY
TRBV27,ASSYRVTQPQH
TRBV9,ASSANRQGASYGYT
TRBV28,ASSLSAGGHTEAF
TRBV7-9,ASSPGVAGGQETQY
TRBV18,ASSSGMKEKLF
TRBV28,ASSRPLGGTRESEAV
TRBV5-4,ASSWGLTGGTGELF
TRBV5-1,ASSPGTGNSPLH
TRBV4-3,ASSLTGDGNTIY
TRBV28,ATGHANTGELF
TRBV28,ASSLASSGNTIY
TRBV5-1,ASSLQGPGNTIY
TRBV7-3,ASSPEGTSPGELF
TRBV18,ASSPGTADQPQH
TRBV28,ASSPRDRDKETQY
TRBV2,ASRLPGLATNTGELF
TRBV2,ASSDRDYGYT
TRBV5-1,ASSLAAGNTEAF
TRBV4-1,ASSLPGLAGETQY
TRBV9,ASSAGGGTGGIEKLF